This T cell receptor (beta chain) was identified during a study of vaccination effects on CD4 cells after COVID-19. Looking at the study overall: After the second dose, samples were taken at median day 72.

Within the ViraFEST assay, antigen-specific CD4+ T cells underwent expansion with viral peptide pools prior to sequencing. After roughly eleven days in culture, the CD4+ T cells were isolated. Subjects were given two BNT162b2 or mRNA-1273 vaccine doses. None of the vaccinated had previously contracted SARS-CoV-2, and their nucleocapsid antibodies tested negative. Supplemented with 8.5 to 10 IU/ml IL-2 and around 10 ug/ml peptides, approximately 2 million PBMC per well were kept in culture. Days 3 and 7 were when half the medium was replaced with IL-2 medium. In germline, CDR1 is KGHSH, CDR2 LQKENI. V lost 3 bases to trimming and J lost 0 bases, with 15 bases between them. This CDR3 comprises 17 residues. A note on this clone: Its target is not known.

Clones were sequenced by immunoSEQ multiplex PCR, and TCRdb holds only the in-frame ones, with some missing. Here the sample spans 20,000 to 30,000 clones, roughly three quarters being singletons. V is TRBV18 and J is TRBJ1-3; possible D gene TRBD1, 6 bases. The TCR comes from a human donor who received a COVID-19 vaccine. Here the sequenced sample was CD4+ T cells from PBMCs cultured with SARS-CoV-2 spike peptides, taken after COVID-19 vaccination. The CDR3 loop reads CASSPTTGLSSGNTIYF. CDR3 bases: TGTGCCAGCTCACCCACAACAGGGCTCAGCTCTGGAAACACCATATATTTT.